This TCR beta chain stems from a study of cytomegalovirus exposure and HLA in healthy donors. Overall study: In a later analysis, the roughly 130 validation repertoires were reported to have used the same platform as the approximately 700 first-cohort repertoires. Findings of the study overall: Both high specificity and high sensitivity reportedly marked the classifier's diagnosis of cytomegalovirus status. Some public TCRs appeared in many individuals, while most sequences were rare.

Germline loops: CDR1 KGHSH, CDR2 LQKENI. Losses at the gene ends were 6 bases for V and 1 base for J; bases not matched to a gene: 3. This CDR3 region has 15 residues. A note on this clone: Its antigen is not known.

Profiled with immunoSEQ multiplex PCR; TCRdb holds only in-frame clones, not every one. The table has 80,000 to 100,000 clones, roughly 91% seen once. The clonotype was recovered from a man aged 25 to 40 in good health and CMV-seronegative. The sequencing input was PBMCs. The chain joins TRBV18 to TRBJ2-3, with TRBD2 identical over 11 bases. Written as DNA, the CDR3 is TGTGCCAGCTCCTCTAGCGGGGGGCGCACAGATACGCAGTATTTT. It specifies CASSSSGGRTDTQYF. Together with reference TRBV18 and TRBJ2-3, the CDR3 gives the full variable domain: NAGVMQNPRHLVRRRGQEARLRCSPMKGHSHVYWYRQLPEEGLKFMVYLQKENIIDESGMPKERFSAEFPKEGPSILRIQQVVRGDSAAYFCASSSSGGRTDTQYFGPGTRLTVL.